This T cell receptor (beta chain) was captured in a study of cytotoxic CD8 clonotypes in ibrutinib-treated CLL. Whole-study context: Investigators reported some 25 partial and 2 complete responses; after median roughly 63 months, approximately 15 patients remained remitted and 12 progressed.

Sequencing was performed with immunoSEQ multiplex PCR; in TCRdb, only in-frame clones are kept and a portion is missing. The sample shows about 130,000 clones, approximately 81% of them seen only once. On this clone itself: Its specificity is not known.

Overall study results and limits: Clonality went up at the time of ibrutinib response, stayed stable in sustained remission, and later dropped back toward its baseline level at progression. Rare overall, public clonotypes shrank or held steady under therapy.

This CDR3 contains 14 residues. From germline, CDR1 is ENHRY and CDR2 SYGVKD. V gave up 5 bases and J gave up 7 bases; unmatched junction bases: 6. The starting material was PBMCs, obtained after 24 months of ibrutinib treatment. The TCR comes from a human donor with chronic lymphocytic leukemia. J is TRBJ2-1 and V is TRBV10-3; 9 bases are shared with TRBD2. The CDR3: CAISPTSGSNEQFF. CDR3 coding DNA: TGTGCCATCAGTCCGACTAGCGGATCAAATGAGCAGTTCTTC.